This T cell receptor (beta chain) came from a study of cytomegalovirus exposure and HLA in healthy donors. Points from the study as a whole: V- and J-gene trimming in TCR beta was tied to a missense DCLRE1C variant by an analysis performed later. Some V segments, TRBV6-2 and TRBV6-3 among them, were indistinguishable and were therefore excluded. The authors enumerated 150 to 200 TCR beta chains as linked to cytomegalovirus.

As regards this clone: The antigen remains undetermined.

The V gene's germline CDR1 is LNHDA and CDR2 SQIVND (reference sequence). This CDR3 spans 15 amino acids. V was pared by 0 bases and J by 7 bases, with 12 bases between. The PCR made use of 60 Vbeta and 13 Jbeta primers. Produced via immunoSEQ multiplex PCR; TCRdb's table is partial and in-frame only. The sample lists some 140,000 clones, 79% seen once, with roughly 7.1% in the top ten. The J gene is TRBJ1-4, the V gene TRBV19; no firm D call. This TCR was sampled from a man younger than 40 in good health and CMV-seropositive. Sequenced material: PBMCs. This chain's CDR3 is CASSIDRGITEKLFF. The DNA of the CDR3 is TGTGCCAGTAGTATAGATCGCGGCATTACTGAAAAACTGTTTTTT.